Here is one T cell receptor beta chain with its context. In the source study's methods: Amplified reference gene primers provided the basis for estimating nucleated cell counts. Data came from immunoSEQ multiplex PCR; TCRdb stores just in-frame clones and leaves some out. V and J calls and clone size follow that table, whereas D and trimming were derived from the DNA. The sample holds 65,000 to 95,000 clones, more than 65% seen once. The sample belongs to a study of blood T cell repertoires in COVID-19. Study context: Sites in the United States, Italy and Spain provided acute and convalescent COVID-19 samples. T cells, B-cell-depleted T cells, or PBMCs provided the cDNA or gDNA that served as material.

This CDR3 comprises 15 residues. V shed 3 bases and J 6 bases; nucleotides not matched to a gene: 9. Per the germline V gene, CDR1 is LNHDA and CDR2 is SQIVND (reference sequence). The material sequenced was peripheral blood. The origin of this receptor is a woman aged 50 to 60 with acute or convalescent COVID-19. The V gene is TRBV19, the J gene TRBJ2-3, with TRBD1 matching over 7 bases. In DNA form, the CDR3 reads TGTGCCAGTAGTATGGTGGCAGGGGGACAGGATACGCAGTATTTT. Protein: CASSMVAGGQDTQYF. Based on the CDR3 plus reference TRBV19 and TRBJ2-3, the full variable domain is DGGITQSPKYLFRKEGQNVTLSCEQNLNHDAMYWYRQDPGQGLRLIYYSQIVNDFQKGDIAEGYSVSREKKESFPLTVTSAQKNPTAFYLCASSMVAGGQDTQYFGPGTRLTVL.